Sequencing of this T cell receptor (beta chain) was carried out in a study of CD8+ T cells in alopecia areata. The CDR3 runs 16 residues. The germline gives CDR1 SGDLS, CDR2 YYNGEE. The junction had 13 bases not matched to a gene; V was cut back by 2 bases and J by 9 bases. Treatment given: oral pan-JAK inhibitor, 5-10 mg twice daily. PBMCs yielded sorted CD4+ and CD8+ T cells. RNA, once extracted, was reverse transcribed into cDNA for use as the sequencing template. This table comes from immunoSEQ multiplex PCR, and its TCRdb copy is limited to in-frame clones, with some not included. Found here are 150,000 to 200,000 clones, roughly 60% of them singletons; the top ten hold 1.3%. With regard to this clone: Its antigen is unidentified.

Regarding the study as a whole: Clonality in the scalp and expanded CD8+ clones ranked among the top 100 were significantly decreased by tofacitinib. Persistence in scalp and blood during tofacitinib was observed for many expanded lesional clones.

This TCR derives from a human donor with alopecia areata. This chain connects TRBV9 to TRBJ2-1, with 8 bases fitting TRBD1. The sequenced sample was CD4+ T cells sorted from blood, obtained between weeks 47 and 50, from a patient treated with tofacitinib. The CDR3 DNA is TGTGCCAGCAGCGTCTGGACAGGGAGTAGTAGGACTGAGCAGTTCTTC. Translating gives CASSVWTGSSRTEQFF.